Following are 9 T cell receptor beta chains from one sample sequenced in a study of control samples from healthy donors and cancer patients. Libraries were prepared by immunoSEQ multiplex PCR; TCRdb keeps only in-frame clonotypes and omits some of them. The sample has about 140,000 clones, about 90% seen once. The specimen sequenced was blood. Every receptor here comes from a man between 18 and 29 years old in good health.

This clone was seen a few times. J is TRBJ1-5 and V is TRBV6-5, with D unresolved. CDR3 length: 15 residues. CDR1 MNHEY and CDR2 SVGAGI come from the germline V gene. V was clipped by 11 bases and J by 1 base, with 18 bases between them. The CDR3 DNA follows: TGTGCCGGAGATGCTGGCAGTTCGAGCAATCAGCCCCAGCATTTT. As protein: CAGDAGSSSNQPQHF.

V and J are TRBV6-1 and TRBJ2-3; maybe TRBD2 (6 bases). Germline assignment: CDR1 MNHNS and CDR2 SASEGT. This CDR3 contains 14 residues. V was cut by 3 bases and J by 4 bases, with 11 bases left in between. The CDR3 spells CASSDTGLPDTQYF. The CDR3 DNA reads TGTGCCAGCAGTGATACGGGACTTCCAGATACGCAGTATTTT.

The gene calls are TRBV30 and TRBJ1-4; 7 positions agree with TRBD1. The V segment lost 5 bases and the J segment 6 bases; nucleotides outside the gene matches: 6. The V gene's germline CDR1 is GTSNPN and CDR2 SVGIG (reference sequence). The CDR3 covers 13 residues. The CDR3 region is CAWPTGDHEKLFF. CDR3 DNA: TGTGCCTGGCCTACAGGGGACCATGAAAAACTGTTTTTT.

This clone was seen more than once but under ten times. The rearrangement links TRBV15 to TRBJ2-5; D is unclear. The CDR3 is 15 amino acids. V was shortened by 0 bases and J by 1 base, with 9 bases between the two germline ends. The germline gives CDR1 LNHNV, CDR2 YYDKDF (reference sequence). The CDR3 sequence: CATSRDWAIQETQYF. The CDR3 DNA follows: TGTGCCACCAGCAGAGATTGGGCTATCCAAGAGACCCAGTACTTC.

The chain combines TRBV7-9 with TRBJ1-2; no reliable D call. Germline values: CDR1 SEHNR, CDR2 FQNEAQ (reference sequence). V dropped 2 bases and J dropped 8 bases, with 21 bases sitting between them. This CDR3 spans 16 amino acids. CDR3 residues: CASSLPILGPYDGYTF. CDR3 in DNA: TGTGCCAGCAGCTTACCGATCCTCGGGCCCTACGACGGCTACACCTTC.

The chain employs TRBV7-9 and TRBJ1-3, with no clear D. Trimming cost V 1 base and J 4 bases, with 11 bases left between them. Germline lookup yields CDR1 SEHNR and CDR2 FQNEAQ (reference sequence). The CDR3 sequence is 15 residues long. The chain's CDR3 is CASSLVGREGNTIYF. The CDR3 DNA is TGTGCCAGCAGCTTAGTTGGCCGGGAAGGAAACACCATATATTTT.

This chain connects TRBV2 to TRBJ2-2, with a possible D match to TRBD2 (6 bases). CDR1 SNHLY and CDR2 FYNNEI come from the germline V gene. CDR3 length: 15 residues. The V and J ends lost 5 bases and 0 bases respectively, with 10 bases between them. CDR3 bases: TGTGCCAGCAGTAGGAGGGGTCCGAACACCGGGGAGCTGTTTTTT. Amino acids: CASSRRGPNTGELFF.

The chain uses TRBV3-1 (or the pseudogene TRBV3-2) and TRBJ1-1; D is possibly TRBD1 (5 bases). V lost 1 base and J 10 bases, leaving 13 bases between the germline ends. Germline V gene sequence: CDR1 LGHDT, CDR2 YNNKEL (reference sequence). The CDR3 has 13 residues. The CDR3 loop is CASSQAPGIGAFF. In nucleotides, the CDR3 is TGTGCCAGCAGCCAAGCCCCAGGGATCGGAGCTTTCTTT.

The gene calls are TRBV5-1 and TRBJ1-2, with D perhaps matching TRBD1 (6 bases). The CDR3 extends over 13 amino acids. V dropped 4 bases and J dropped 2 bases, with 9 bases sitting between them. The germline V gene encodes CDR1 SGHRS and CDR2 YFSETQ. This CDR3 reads CASSAQGNYGYTF. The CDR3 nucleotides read TGCGCCAGCAGCGCACAGGGAAACTATGGCTACACCTTC.